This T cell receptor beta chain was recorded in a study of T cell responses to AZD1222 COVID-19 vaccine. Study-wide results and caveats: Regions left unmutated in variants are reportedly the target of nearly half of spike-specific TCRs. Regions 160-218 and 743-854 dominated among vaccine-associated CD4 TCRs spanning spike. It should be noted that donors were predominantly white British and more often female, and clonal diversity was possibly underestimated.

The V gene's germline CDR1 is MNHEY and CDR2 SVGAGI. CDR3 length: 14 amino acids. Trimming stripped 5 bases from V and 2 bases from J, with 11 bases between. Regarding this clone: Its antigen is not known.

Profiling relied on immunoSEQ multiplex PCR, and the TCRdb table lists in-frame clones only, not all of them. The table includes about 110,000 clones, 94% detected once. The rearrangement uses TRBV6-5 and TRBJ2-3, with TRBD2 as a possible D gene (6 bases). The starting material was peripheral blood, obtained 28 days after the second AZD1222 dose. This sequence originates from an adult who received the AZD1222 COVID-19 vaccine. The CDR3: CASSPRGNTDTQYF. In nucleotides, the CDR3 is TGTGCCAGCAGTCCCCGGGGGAACACAGATACGCAGTATTTT.